A selection of T cell receptor beta chains follows, all from one sample in a study of blood T cell repertoires in COVID-19. Generated by immunoSEQ multiplex PCR, the TCRdb table keeps only in-frame clones and is missing some. Here the sample spans roughly 340,000 clones, more than 80% being singletons. The sample consisted of peripheral blood. All receptors derive from a young woman with COVID-19, enrolled during active disease. Each CDR3 is given with its conserved first and last residue. Each record gives: J gene, clone size, D gene, CDR3 length, V gene, CDR3 protein, CDR3 DNA. A D gene is named only where the DNA matches it firmly. Rows give clone size only sometimes, using once, few, many, or a class for an expanded clone.

j_call: TRBJ2-1; clone_size: few; d_call: NA; cdr3_length: 14; v_call: TRBV27; cdr3_aa: CASSPGTSYNEQFF; cdr3_nt: TGTGCCAGCAGTCCCGGGACATCCTACAATGAGCAGTTCTTC
j_call: TRBJ2-3; clone_size: NA; d_call: TRBD2; cdr3_length: 17; v_call: TRBV11-2; cdr3_aa: CASSLFHGGGFTDTQYF; cdr3_nt: TGTGCCAGCAGCTTGTTCCACGGCGGGGGGTTCACAGATACGCAGTATTTT
j_call: TRBJ2-3; clone_size: NA; d_call: TRBD2; cdr3_length: 14; v_call: TRBV7-2; cdr3_aa: CATRRGGTTDTQYF; cdr3_nt: TGTGCTACCCGCCGCGGGGGGACGACAGATACGCAGTATTTT
j_call: TRBJ2-4; clone_size: NA; d_call: TRBD1; cdr3_length: 16; v_call: TRBV7-2; cdr3_aa: CASSLYRGLAKNIQYF; cdr3_nt: TGTGCCAGCAGCTTATACAGGGGCCTAGCCAAAAACATTCAGTACTTC
j_call: TRBJ2-3; clone_size: NA; d_call: TRBD2; cdr3_length: 13; v_call: TRBV28; cdr3_aa: CASSFAGEDTQYF; cdr3_nt: TGTGCCAGCAGTTTTGCGGGGGAGGATACGCAGTATTTT
j_call: TRBJ2-1; clone_size: NA; d_call: NA; cdr3_length: 15; v_call: TRBV10-1; cdr3_aa: CASSETGVDYNEQFF; cdr3_nt: TGCGCCAGCAGTGAGACGGGGGTAGATTACAATGAGCAGTTCTTC
j_call: TRBJ2-3; clone_size: few; d_call: TRBD2; cdr3_length: 17; v_call: TRBV7-9; cdr3_aa: CASSLALAGVKTDTQYF; cdr3_nt: TGTGCCAGCAGCTTAGCGTTAGCGGGAGTAAAGACAGATACGCAGTATTTT
j_call: TRBJ1-5; clone_size: NA; d_call: TRBD1; cdr3_length: 15; v_call: TRBV5-1; cdr3_aa: CASSQTGDSNQPQHF; cdr3_nt: TGCGCCAGCAGTCAGACAGGGGATAGCAATCAGCCCCAGCATTTT
j_call: TRBJ1-2; clone_size: NA; d_call: NA; cdr3_length: 11; v_call: TRBV20-1; cdr3_aa: CSASVGAGYTF; cdr3_nt: TGCAGTGCTAGCGTAGGGGCTGGCTACACCTTC
j_call: TRBJ2-5; clone_size: few; d_call: TRBD1; cdr3_length: 15; v_call: TRBV19; cdr3_aa: CASSIRQGGVETQYF; cdr3_nt: TGTGCCAGTAGTATCCGACAGGGGGGAGTGGAGACCCAGTACTTC
j_call: TRBJ2-4; clone_size: NA; d_call: TRBD2; cdr3_length: 15; v_call: TRBV19; cdr3_aa: CASSSGLAGVDIQYF; cdr3_nt: TGTGCCAGTAGTTCGGGACTAGCGGGGGTAGACATTCAGTACTTC
j_call: TRBJ1-3; clone_size: NA; d_call: NA; cdr3_length: 13; v_call: TRBV19; cdr3_aa: CASMKGAGNTIYF; cdr3_nt: TGTGCCAGTATGAAGGGGGCTGGAAACACCATATATTTT
j_call: TRBJ1-1; clone_size: NA; d_call: TRBD1; cdr3_length: 13; v_call: TRBV7-2; cdr3_aa: CASDRVSNTEAFF; cdr3_nt: TGTGCCAGCGACAGGGTTTCGAACACTGAAGCTTTCTTT
j_call: TRBJ1-5; clone_size: NA; d_call: NA; cdr3_length: 13; v_call: TRBV10-3; cdr3_aa: CAIKRGDNQPQHF; cdr3_nt: TGTGCCATCAAAAGGGGCGACAATCAGCCCCAGCATTTT
j_call: TRBJ2-5; clone_size: NA; d_call: TRBD1; cdr3_length: 15; v_call: TRBV7-6; cdr3_aa: CASSFRDSPTAAQYF; cdr3_nt: TGTGCCAGCAGCTTCAGGGACAGCCCTACGGCGGCCCAGTACTTC
j_call: TRBJ1-6; clone_size: NA; d_call: NA; cdr3_length: 14; v_call: TRBV7-6; cdr3_aa: CASSRGGEVSPLHF; cdr3_nt: TGTGCCAGCTCTCGGGGGGGCGAGGTTTCACCCCTCCACTTT
j_call: TRBJ1-2; clone_size: few; d_call: TRBD1; cdr3_length: 16; v_call: TRBV4-2; cdr3_aa: CASSQERDRGNYGYTF; cdr3_nt: TGTGCCAGCAGCCAAGAACGAGACAGGGGGAACTATGGCTACACCTTC
j_call: TRBJ2-1; clone_size: NA; d_call: TRBD2; cdr3_length: 13; v_call: TRBV5-1; cdr3_aa: CASGSGSGYEQFF; cdr3_nt: TGCGCCAGCGGCAGCGGGAGCGGGTATGAGCAGTTCTTC
j_call: TRBJ1-2; clone_size: NA; d_call: NA; cdr3_length: 12; v_call: TRBV7-2; cdr3_aa: CASSLDSGGYTF; cdr3_nt: TGTGCCAGCAGCTTAGATTCGGGTGGCTACACCTTC
j_call: TRBJ2-5; clone_size: NA; d_call: TRBD2; cdr3_length: 18; v_call: TRBV28; cdr3_aa: CASRTPTSGSGGQETQYF; cdr3_nt: TGTGCCAGCAGGACCCCGACTAGCGGGAGCGGGGGTCAAGAGACCCAGTACTTC
j_call: TRBJ2-2; clone_size: NA; d_call: NA; cdr3_length: 16; v_call: TRBV4-1; cdr3_aa: CASSQDPAGSTGELFF; cdr3_nt: TGCGCCAGCAGCCAAGATCCGGCGGGGAGTACCGGGGAGCTGTTTTTT
j_call: TRBJ1-4; clone_size: NA; d_call: NA; cdr3_length: 17; v_call: TRBV5-1; cdr3_aa: CASSRGGSSRANEKLFF; cdr3_nt: TGCGCCAGCAGCCGCGGGGGAAGCTCGAGGGCTAATGAAAAACTGTTTTTT
j_call: TRBJ2-1; clone_size: NA; d_call: TRBD1; cdr3_length: 16; v_call: TRBV5-4; cdr3_aa: CASSSQGAKSYNEQFF; cdr3_nt: TGTGCCAGCAGCTCTCAGGGGGCGAAGTCCTACAATGAGCAGTTCTTC
j_call: TRBJ1-2; clone_size: NA; d_call: NA; cdr3_length: 11; v_call: TRBV29-1; cdr3_aa: CSVERGEGYTF; cdr3_nt: TGCAGCGTTGAACGGGGGGAAGGCTACACCTTC
j_call: TRBJ2-7; clone_size: NA; d_call: TRBD2; cdr3_length: 14; v_call: TRBV6-5; cdr3_aa: CASSPSGGAHEQYF; cdr3_nt: TGTGCCAGCAGTCCTAGCGGGGGGGCCCACGAGCAGTACTTC
j_call: TRBJ2-1; clone_size: NA; d_call: NA; cdr3_length: 16; v_call: TRBV3-1/TRBV3-2; cdr3_aa: CASRQISSNGDNEQFF; cdr3_nt: TGTGCCAGCAGACAGATTAGCAGCAACGGGGATAATGAGCAGTTCTTC
j_call: TRBJ1-2; clone_size: NA; d_call: NA; cdr3_length: 15; v_call: TRBV9; cdr3_aa: CASRFPGSGDYGYTF; cdr3_nt: TGTGCCAGCAGGTTTCCGGGATCCGGTGACTATGGCTACACCTTC
j_call: TRBJ2-1; clone_size: once; d_call: TRBD2; cdr3_length: 19; v_call: TRBV10-2; cdr3_aa: CASSEPPRGSGASMNEQFF; cdr3_nt: TGCGCCAGCAGTGAGCCCCCTCGGGGCAGCGGGGCTAGCATGAATGAGCAGTTCTTC
j_call: TRBJ2-3; clone_size: NA; d_call: NA; cdr3_length: 14; v_call: TRBV7-9; cdr3_aa: CASSFIGATDTQYF; cdr3_nt: TGTGCCAGCAGCTTCATTGGGGCCACAGATACGCAGTATTTT